These 3 T cell receptor beta chains were sequenced from one sample in a study of T cell repertoires in cytomegalovirus infection. MiXCR, run by TCRdb on the reads, gives a single entry per CDR3 protein. The sample contains around 250,000 distinct CDR3 sequences, approximately 17% of which appear only once. Sequenced: CD8+ T cells from PBMCs. These TCRs come from a human donor in good health (CMV status not recorded). Some clones in this sample may be carry-over from other donors' samples.

This clonotype was seen many times. The chain employs TRBV7-9 and TRBJ2-1; perhaps TRBD1 as D (5 bases). The CDR3 consists of 17 residues. Trimming pared 7 bases from V and 8 bases from J, leaving 27 bases between. Germline loops: CDR1 SEHNR, CDR2 FQNEAQ (reference sequence). CDR3 sequence (DNA): TGTGCCAGCACCGCCGAACCGGGCCCCGATCAAGGGGATGAGCAGTTCTTC. It is translated as CASTAEPGPDQGDEQFF.

This clonotype was picked up a small number of times. This chain connects TRBV28 to TRBJ1-1, with D possibly matching TRBD1 (5 bases). The length of the CDR3 is 15 residues. Trimming shortened V by 1 base and J by 1 base, and 10 bases separated the two germline ends. Germline CDR1 MDHEN, CDR2 SYDVKM. This CDR3 is CASSLFDRKNTEAFF. The CDR3 bases are TGTGCCAGCAGTTTATTCGACAGAAAGAACACTGAAGCTTTCTTT. Using reference TRBV28 and TRBJ1-1 for the parts outside the CDR3, the full variable domain is DVKVTQSSRYLVKRTGEKVFLECVQDMDHENMFWYRQDPGLGLRLIYFSYDVKMKEKGDIPEGYSVSREKKERFSLILESASTNQTSMYLCASSLFDRKNTEAFFGQGTRLTVV.

This clonotype has just a few counts. The chain combines TRBV28 with TRBJ2-1; D is possibly TRBD2 (5 bases). Per germline, CDR1 MDHEN and CDR2 SYDVKM. Trimming stripped 7 bases from V and 10 bases from J, with 23 bases between. The CDR3 has 15 amino acids. The CDR3 protein is CASTSRADSSVEQFF. The CDR3, as DNA: TGTGCCAGCACGTCTAGAGCGGACTCATCGGTCGAGCAGTTCTTC.